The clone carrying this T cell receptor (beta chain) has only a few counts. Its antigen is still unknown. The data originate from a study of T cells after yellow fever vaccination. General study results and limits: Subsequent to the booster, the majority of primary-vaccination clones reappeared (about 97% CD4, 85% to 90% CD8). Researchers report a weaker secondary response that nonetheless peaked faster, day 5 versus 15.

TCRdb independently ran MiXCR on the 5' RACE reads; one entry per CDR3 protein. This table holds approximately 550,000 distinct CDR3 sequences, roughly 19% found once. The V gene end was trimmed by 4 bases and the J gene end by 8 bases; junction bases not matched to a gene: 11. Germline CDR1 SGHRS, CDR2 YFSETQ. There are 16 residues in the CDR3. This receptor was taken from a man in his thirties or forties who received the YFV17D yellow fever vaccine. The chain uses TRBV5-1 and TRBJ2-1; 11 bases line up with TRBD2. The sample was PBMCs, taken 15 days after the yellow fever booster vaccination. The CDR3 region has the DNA TGCGCCAGCAGCCGGTCTACTAGCGGGAGTATTGATGAGCAGTTCTTC. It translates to CASSRSTSGSIDEQFF.